Given below is one T cell receptor beta chain in context. Its antigen remains unidentified. These data come from a study of cytomegalovirus exposure and HLA in healthy donors. Overall study context: The 120 validation repertoires and the roughly 670 first-cohort repertoires shared a platform, a later analysis reported.

Whole-study findings and limits: Cytomegalovirus association was assigned to under 200 TCR beta chains. The finding came from a later analysis; first-cohort TCR clusters tended to co-occur in the 130 or so validation repertoires.

Only in-frame clones appear in the TCRdb table, and some are missing; sequencing was by immunoSEQ multiplex PCR. Of about 160,000 clones listed, roughly 95% are singletons. The V end lost 4 bases, the J end lost 5 bases, and 11 bases lay between the germline ends. This CDR3 spans 13 amino acids. Germline CDR1 is SGHTA and CDR2 is FQGNSA. The gene calls are TRBV7-2 and TRBJ2-5, with D perhaps TRBD2 (6 bases). Material: PBMCs. The clonotype originates from a woman aged 18-29 years in good health and CMV-seronegative. CDR3 in DNA: TGTGCCAGCAGCTACCCTAGCGTGGAGACCCAGTACTTC. Protein: CASSYPSVETQYF.